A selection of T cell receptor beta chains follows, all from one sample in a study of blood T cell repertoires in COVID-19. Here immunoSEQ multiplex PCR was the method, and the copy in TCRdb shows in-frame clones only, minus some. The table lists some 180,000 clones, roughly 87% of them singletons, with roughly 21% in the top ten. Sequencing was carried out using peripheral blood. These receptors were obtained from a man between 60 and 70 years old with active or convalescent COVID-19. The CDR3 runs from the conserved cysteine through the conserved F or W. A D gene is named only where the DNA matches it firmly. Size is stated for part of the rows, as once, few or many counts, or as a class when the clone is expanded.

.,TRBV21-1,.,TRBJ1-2,CASSKEGDRGQSGYTF,TGTGCCAGCAGCAAAGAGGGGGACAGGGGGCAAAGTGGCTACACCTTC
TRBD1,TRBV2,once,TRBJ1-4,CASSWTGNEKLFF,TGTGCCAGCAGTTGGACAGGGAATGAAAAACTGTTTTTT
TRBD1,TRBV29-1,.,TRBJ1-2,CSVGQGEVGYTF,TGCAGCGTGGGACAGGGGGAGGTTGGCTACACCTTC
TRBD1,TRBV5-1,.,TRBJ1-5,CASYRGSGNQPQHF,TGCGCCAGTTACAGGGGTTCGGGCAATCAGCCCCAGCATTTT
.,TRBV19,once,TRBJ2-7,CASSNTHGAPYEQYF,TGTGCCAGTAGTAATACCCACGGAGCCCCCTACGAGCAGTACTTC
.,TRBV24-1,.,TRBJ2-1,CATSDPRFEVYNEQFF,TGTGCCACCAGTGACCCGAGGTTCGAGGTTTACAATGAGCAGTTCTTC
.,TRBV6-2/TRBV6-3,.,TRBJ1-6,CASSPGVSYNSPLHF,TGTGCCAGCAGCCCCGGGGTCAGTTATAATTCACCCCTCCACTTT
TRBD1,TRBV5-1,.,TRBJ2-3,CASSLLRGQGSDTQYF,TGCGCCAGCAGCTTACTCCGGGGACAGGGATCAGATACGCAGTATTTT
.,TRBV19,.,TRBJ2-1,CASSSGVSIVEQFF,TGTGCCAGTAGTAGCGGGGTTTCGATCGTTGAGCAGTTCTTC
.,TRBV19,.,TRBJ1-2,CASGRGGAYGYTF,TGTGCCAGTGGCCGAGGGGGGGCTTATGGCTACACCTTC
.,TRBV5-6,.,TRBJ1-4,CASSVQGITTNEKLFF,TGTGCCAGCAGCGTCCAGGGGATAACAACTAATGAAAAACTGTTTTTT
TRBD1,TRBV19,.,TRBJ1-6,CASSTDRTGVGSPLHF,TGTGCCAGTAGTACAGACCGTACAGGGGTTGGTTCACCCCTCCACTTT
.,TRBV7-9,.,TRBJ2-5,CASSLAGRTGETQYF,TGTGCCAGCAGCTTAGCGGGTCGGACGGGGGAGACCCAGTACTTC
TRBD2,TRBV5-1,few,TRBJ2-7,CASSFGTSVAYEQYF,TGCGCCAGCAGCTTCGGGACTAGCGTTGCCTACGAGCAGTACTTC